A single sample is the source of the 27 T cell receptor beta chains below, sequenced in a study of radiotherapy plus CTLA-4 blockade in lung cancer (dated 2018 in TCRdb). The library was produced with the immunoSEQ multiplex PCR assay. TCRdb obtained this table from immuneACCESS and retained in-frame rearrangements with V and J assigned. These tables miss some clones; where compared with another copy, unresolved V genes account for less than half of the shortfall, and the remainder is unexplained. In this sample the table shows about 53,000 clones, about 83% of which occur a single time. Around 4.4% of the sample belongs to the ten largest clones. The sequencing used peripheral blood, collected from a patient treated with radiotherapy plus ipilimumab. These receptor sequences come from a human donor with non-small cell lung cancer whose response to radiotherapy plus ipilimumab could not be evaluated.

This chain links TRBV7-2 with TRBJ1-2, with D perhaps TRBD1 (6 bases). Per the germline V gene, CDR1 is SGHTA and CDR2 is FQGNSA. There are 15 residues in the CDR3. V was pared by 3 bases and J by 2 bases, with 13 bases between. The CDR3 DNA sequence: TGTGCCAGCAGCTTCGACAGGCGAGAAAACTATGGCTACACCTTC. Encoded protein: CASSFDRRENYGYTF.

The chain employs TRBV4-3 and TRBJ2-7; no reliable D call. The germline gives CDR1 LGHNA, CDR2 YSLEER. V lost 4 bases and J lost 0, with 7 bases in between. The CDR3 loop spans 13 amino acids. CDR3 in amino acids: CASSRLLSYEQYF. The CDR3 nucleotides read TGCGCCAGCAGCCGACTCCTCTCCTACGAGCAGTACTTC.

A note on this clone: A junction end diverges from the germline sequence, so it may reflect a read error. The CDR3 sequence: CASSLDSLNEKLFF. CDR3 bases: TGCGCCAGCAGTTTGGACAGCTTGAATGAAAAACTGTTTTTT. J is TRBJ1-4 and V is TRBV5-1; the D gene is possibly TRBD1 (6 bases). In germline, CDR1 is SGHRS, CDR2 YFSETQ. The CDR3 length is 14 residues.

This chain links TRBV5-1 with TRBJ1-2, with TRBD1 matching over 9 bases. Germline CDR1 is SGHRS and CDR2 is YFSETQ. The CDR3 spans 14 residues. V trimming: 4 bases; J trimming: 6 bases; junction bases outside the gene matches: 7. The CDR3: CASSDPGQGHGYTF. CDR3 nucleotides: TGCGCCAGCAGCGACCCGGGACAGGGTCATGGCTACACCTTC. Supplemented by reference TRBV5-1 and TRBJ1-2, the full variable domain reads KAGVTQTPRYLIKTRGQQVTLSCSPISGHRSVSWYQQTPGQGLQFLFEYFSETQRNKGNFPGRFSGRQFSNSRSEMNVSTLELGDSALYLCASSDPGQGHGYTFGSGTRLTVV.

J is TRBJ2-7 and V is TRBV28; 8 nucleotides agree with TRBD2. Germline CDR1 MDHEN, CDR2 SYDVKM. Trimming cost V 5 bases and J 5 bases; bases outside gene matches: 8. This CDR3 comprises 14 residues. In DNA form, the CDR3 reads TGTGCCAGCAGTGAGCGGGGGAGTAGTGACGAGCAGTACTTC. Protein product: CASSERGSSDEQYF.

This clone occurred once. This chain connects TRBV7-2 to TRBJ2-4, with 8 bases matching TRBD2. The CDR3 spans 14 residues. Trimming removed 0 bases from V and 13 bases from J; junction bases left unmatched: 8. CDR1 SGHTA and CDR2 FQGNSA come from the germline V gene. The CDR3 reads CASSLALAVGAQYF. In DNA form, the CDR3 reads TGTGCCAGCAGCTTAGCACTAGCGGTGGGCGCCCAGTACTTC.

The chain couples TRBV28 to TRBJ2-7, with 14 bases aligning to TRBD2. The CDR3 has 15 residues. Unmatched junction bases numbered 6, after V lost 6 bases and J lost 5 bases. The germline gives CDR1 MDHEN, CDR2 SYDVKM. CDR3 residues: CASSPGTSGRHEQYF. As DNA, the CDR3 is TGTGCCAGCAGCCCAGGGACTAGCGGGAGACACGAGCAGTACTTC.

The rearrangement joins TRBV7-9 to TRBJ2-7, with a weak D call TRBD2 (6 bases). Trimming removed 1 base from V and 3 bases from J, with 10 bases in between. Germline CDR1 reads SEHNR; CDR2 reads FQNEAQ (reference sequence). The CDR3 is 14 amino acids. The CDR3 DNA reads TGTGCCAGCAGCTTAGACGGAGGGGACTACGAGCAGTACTTC. This gives the protein CASSLDGGDYEQYF.

This clone was detected only once. The rearrangement uses TRBV28 and TRBJ2-5; a possible D gene is TRBD1 (7 bases). Germline V CDR1 and CDR2: MDHEN, SYDVKM. The V end was cut by 1 base, the J end by 4 bases, with 16 bases between. The CDR3 spans 16 residues. The CDR3 nucleotides read TGTGCCAGCAGTTTATTGACCAGGGGGGTCGGAGAGACCCAGTACTTC. It codes for CASSLLTRGVGETQYF.

The chain recombines TRBV28 with TRBJ1-2; D perhaps matches TRBD1 (5 bases). The V gene lost 5 bases and the J gene lost 8 bases, with 15 bases spanning the gap. CDR3 size: 13 residues. From germline, CDR1 is MDHEN and CDR2 SYDVKM. In DNA, the CDR3 is TGTGCCAGCAGTCATGAGGGACTTCAGGGCTACACCTTC. It is translated as CASSHEGLQGYTF.

V usage is TRBV7-3 and J usage is TRBJ2-7; tentative D call: TRBD1 (5 bases). The CDR3 has 13 amino acids. The germline V gene has CDR1 SGHTA and CDR2 FQGTGA. Trimming pared 6 bases from V and 5 bases from J, leaving 14 bases between. The CDR3 nucleotides are TGTGCCAGCAGTCAGGGTGGGTCTAACGAGCAGTACTTC. Its translation is CASSQGGSNEQYF. Using reference TRBV7-3 and TRBJ2-7 for the parts outside the CDR3, the full variable domain is GAGVSQTPSNKVTEKGKYVELRCDPISGHTALYWYRQSLGQGPEFLIYFQGTGAADDSGLPNDRFFAVRPEGSVSTLKIQRTERGDSAVYLCASSQGGSNEQYFGPGTRLTVT.

CDR3 sequence: CASGSGLPNEQFF. The CDR3, as DNA: TGTGCTAGTGGTTCGGGACTCCCCAATGAGCAGTTCTTC. This chain connects TRBV12-5 to TRBJ2-1; D may be TRBD2 (6 bases). The germline gives CDR1 LGHNT, CDR2 FRNRAP. There are 13 residues in the CDR3. V was pared by 4 bases and J by 6 bases, with 10 bases between. The whole variable domain, remainder taken from reference TRBV12-5 and TRBJ2-1, is DARVTQTPRHKVTEMGQEVTMRCQPILGHNTVFWYRQTMMQGLELLAYFRNRAPLDDSGMPKDRFSAEMPDATLATLKIQPSEPRDSAVYFCASGSGLPNEQFFGPGTRLTVL.

The chain recombines TRBV4-3 with TRBJ1-3; D is perhaps TRBD1 (6 bases). Germline loops: CDR1 LGHNA, CDR2 YSLEER. The V gene lost 4 bases and the J gene lost 0 bases, with 16 bases spanning the gap. The CDR3 runs to 17 residues. Here the CDR3 reads CASSRELGGHSGNTIYF. As DNA, the CDR3 is TGCGCCAGCAGCCGAGAGCTAGGGGGTCACTCTGGAAACACCATATATTTT.

The V gene is TRBV28, the J gene TRBJ2-5; the match to TRBD2 covers 10 bases. CDR3 size: 14 residues. Germline CDR1 MDHEN, CDR2 SYDVKM. CDR3 amino acids: CSVWTSGRQETQYF. The CDR3, as DNA: TGTTCCGTTTGGACTAGCGGCCGCCAAGAGACCCAGTACTTC.

The chain uses TRBV5-1 and TRBJ2-7; D unresolved. This CDR3 is 13 amino acids long. CDR1 is SGHRS, CDR2 YFSETQ, per germline. V lost 0 bases and J lost 3, with 7 bases in between. The chain's CDR3 is CASSLGRFYEQYF. CDR3 nucleotide sequence: TGCGCCAGCAGCTTGGGCCGGTTCTACGAGCAGTACTTC.

The rearrangement joins TRBV2 to TRBJ1-5; maybe TRBD1 (6 bases). CDR3 length: 15 residues. The V end was cut by 6 bases, the J end by 3 bases, with 15 bases between. CDR1 and CDR2 (germline): SNHLY, FYNNEI. The chain's CDR3 is CASRGLGQLNQPQHF. DNA of the CDR3: TGTGCCAGCAGGGGTCTTGGACAGCTCAATCAGCCCCAGCATTTT.

This clone was detected a few times. Here the CDR3 reads CASSSGGTENTEAFF. The CDR3 coding sequence is TGTGCCAGCAGCTCCGGCGGGACGGAGAACACTGAAGCTTTCTTT. The V call is TRBV5-4, the J call TRBJ1-1; perhaps TRBD1 as D (5 bases). The CDR3 sequence is 15 residues long. Trimming left V 3 bases short and J 1 base short, with 13 bases between. CDR1 and CDR2 from the germline V gene are SGHNT and YYREEE (reference sequence).

The V and J genes are TRBV27 and TRBJ2-3, with TRBD2 matching 11 bases. Germline values: CDR1 MNHEY, CDR2 SMNVEV (reference sequence). The junction had 9 bases not matched to a gene; V was cut back by 6 bases and J by 4 bases. The CDR3 contains 16 residues. CDR3 DNA sequence: TGTGCCAGCAGGCGAGGGGGGACTAGCGGCCCAGATACGCAGTATTTT. This sequence encodes CASRRGGTSGPDTQYF.

The V call is TRBV10-3, the J call TRBJ2-3; possibly TRBD2 for D (5 bases). The germline gives CDR1 ENHRY, CDR2 SYGVKD. Trimming pared 5 bases from V and 0 bases from J, leaving 12 bases between. The CDR3 loop spans 15 amino acids. The CDR3 DNA reads TGTGCCATCAGTAGTGGACTGGGGAGCACAGATACGCAGTATTTT. Its protein product is CAISSGLGSTDTQYF.

The chain carries TRBV11-2 and TRBJ2-1; perhaps TRBD2 as D (6 bases). Germline V gene data show CDR1 as SGHAT and CDR2 as FQNNGV. The germline V and J ends were trimmed by 4 bases and 0 bases, with 13 bases remaining between them. This CDR3 spans 16 amino acids. CDR3 sequence: CASSSMGGSSYNEQFF. The CDR3 DNA reads as TGTGCCAGCAGCTCCATGGGAGGTAGCTCCTACAATGAGCAGTTCTTC.

In this sample, this clone turned up once. The gene calls are TRBV6-5 and TRBJ1-2; 9 nucleotides line up with TRBD1. Looked up from germline, CDR1 is MNHEY and CDR2 is SVGAGI. The CDR3 covers 15 residues. J lost 6 bases, V lost 8 bases, and 13 bases had no gene match. The CDR3 nucleotides are TGTGCCAGCCGACCGCATAACAGGGGGCAGAATGGCTACACCTTC. It specifies CASRPHNRGQNGYTF.

The V and J genes are TRBV10-3 and TRBJ2-1, with D perhaps matching TRBD1 (6 bases). V gave up 4 bases and J gave up 9 bases, with 13 bases separating them. Per germline, CDR1 ENHRY and CDR2 SYGVKD. This CDR3 spans 13 amino acids. For the CDR3, the DNA is TGTGCCATCAGTGGACAGGACAATGGTGAGCAGTTCTTC. Translating it yields CAISGQDNGEQFF.

This clone has just a few counts. V is TRBV27 and J is TRBJ2-7, with TRBD1 identical over 9 bases. This CDR3 comprises 15 residues. The trim removed 3 bases at V and 0 bases at J, leaving 3 bases unmatched. Germline CDR1 is MNHEY and CDR2 is SMNVEV (reference sequence). The CDR3 DNA sequence: TGTGCCAGCAGTTTCGGGGGACAGGGCTCCTACGAGCAGTACTTC. It is translated as CASSFGGQGSYEQYF.

This sequence joins TRBV5-1 and TRBJ2-1; TRBD2 agrees at 10 bases. The CDR3 consists of 15 residues. V gave up 4 bases and J gave up 4 bases; unmatched junction bases: 5. The V gene's germline CDR1 is SGHRS and CDR2 YFSETQ. DNA of the CDR3: TGCGCCAGCAGCGCTAGCGGGAGTGGGTACAATGAGCAGTTCTTC. Protein sequence: CASSASGSGYNEQFF.

This clone showed up just a few times. The chain carries TRBV27 and TRBJ2-2, with 9 bases that match TRBD1. CDR3 length: 16 amino acids. V was clipped by 5 bases and J by 5 bases; unmatched bases: 9. The germline V gene encodes CDR1 MNHEY and CDR2 SMNVEV (reference sequence). CDR3 bases: TGTGCCAGCAGTCTCGGGACAGGGCAAAGAACCGGGGAGCTGTTTTTT. It is translated as CASSLGTGQRTGELFF.

V and J are TRBV5-6 and TRBJ1-2; 9 bases line up with TRBD1. The CDR3 runs 15 residues. The germline gives CDR1 SGHDT, CDR2 YYEEEE. J was trimmed by 3 bases and V by 5 bases; bases with no gene match: 8. CDR3 protein: CASRSTGGSYYGYTF. DNA for the CDR3: TGTGCCAGCAGGTCAACAGGGGGCTCGTACTATGGCTACACCTTC.

This chain links TRBV30 with TRBJ1-1; TRBD1 might be the D (5 bases). This CDR3 is 13 amino acids long. Trimming shortened V by 6 bases and J by 5 bases, and 16 bases separated the two germline ends. Germline V gene data show CDR1 as GTSNPN and CDR2 as SVGIG (reference sequence). In DNA form, the CDR3 reads TGTGCCTGCTCTGGTTTCGGGGGAACTGAAGCTTTCTTT. As protein: CACSGFGGTEAFF.